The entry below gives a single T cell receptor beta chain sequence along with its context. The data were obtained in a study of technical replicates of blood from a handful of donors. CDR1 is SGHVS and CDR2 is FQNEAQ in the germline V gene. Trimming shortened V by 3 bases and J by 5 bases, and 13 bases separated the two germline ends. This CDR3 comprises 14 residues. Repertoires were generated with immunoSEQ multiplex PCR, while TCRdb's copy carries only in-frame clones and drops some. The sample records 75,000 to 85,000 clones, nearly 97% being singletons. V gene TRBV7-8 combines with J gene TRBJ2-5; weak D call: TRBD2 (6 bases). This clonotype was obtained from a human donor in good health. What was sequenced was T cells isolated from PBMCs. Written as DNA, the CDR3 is TGTGCCAGCAGCTTGGGGGACTCCTTGGAGACCCAGTACTTC. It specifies CASSLGDSLETQYF.